The clone carrying this T cell receptor beta chain was seen only a few times. This record comes from a study of early T cells in non-severe SARS-CoV-2 infection. From the 5' RACE reads, TCRdb called clonotypes with MiXCR, one entry per CDR3 protein. This table holds 59,000 or so distinct CDR3 sequences, around 12% found once. The CDR3 covers 15 residues. Trimming pared 3 bases from V and 6 bases from J, leaving 13 bases between. Germline V gives CDR1 KGHDR, CDR2 SFDVKD. The V and J genes are TRBV24-1 and TRBJ2-2; D unresolved. Sequencing was performed on whole blood, taken at baseline. This TCR was sampled from an adult who was a healthcare worker with PCR-confirmed SARS-CoV-2 infection or an uninfected control (not recorded which). CDR3 nucleotide sequence: TGTGCCACCAGTGATGCCACCTCCTTGGCCGGGGAGCTGTTTTTT. Translation: CATSDATSLAGELFF.